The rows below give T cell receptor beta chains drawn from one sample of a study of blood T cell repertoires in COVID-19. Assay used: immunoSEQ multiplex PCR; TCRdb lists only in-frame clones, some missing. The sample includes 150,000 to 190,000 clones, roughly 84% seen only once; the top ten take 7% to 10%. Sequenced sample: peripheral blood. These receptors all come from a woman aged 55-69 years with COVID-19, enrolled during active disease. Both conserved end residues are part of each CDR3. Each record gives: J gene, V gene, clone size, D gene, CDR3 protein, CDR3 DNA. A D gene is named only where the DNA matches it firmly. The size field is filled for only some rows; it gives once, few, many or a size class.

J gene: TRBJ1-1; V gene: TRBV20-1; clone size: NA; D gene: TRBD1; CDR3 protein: CSGQGRDEAFF; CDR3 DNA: TGCAGTGGACAGGGGAGGGATGAAGCTTTCTTT
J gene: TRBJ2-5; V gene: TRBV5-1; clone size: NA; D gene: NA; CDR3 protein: CASSLGAVQETQYF; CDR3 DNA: TGCGCCAGCAGCTTGGGAGCGGTCCAAGAGACCCAGTACTTC
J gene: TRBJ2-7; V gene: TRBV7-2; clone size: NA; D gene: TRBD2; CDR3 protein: CASSKGTSGIGEQYF; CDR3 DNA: TGTGCCAGCAGCAAAGGGACTAGCGGGATCGGCGAGCAGTACTTC
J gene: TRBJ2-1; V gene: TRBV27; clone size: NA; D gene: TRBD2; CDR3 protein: CASSPEALAGGLNEQFF; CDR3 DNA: TGTGCCAGCAGTCCAGAGGCCCTAGCGGGAGGGCTGAATGAGCAGTTCTTC
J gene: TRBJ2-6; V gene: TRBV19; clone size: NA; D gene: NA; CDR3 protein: CASSKYSGANVLTF; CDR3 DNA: TGTGCCAGTAGTAAATACTCTGGGGCCAACGTCCTGACTTTC
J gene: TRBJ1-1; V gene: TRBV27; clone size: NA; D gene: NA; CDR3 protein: CASSLEAGPVSEAFF; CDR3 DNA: TGTGCCAGCAGTTTAGAGGCGGGCCCGGTTTCTGAAGCTTTCTTT
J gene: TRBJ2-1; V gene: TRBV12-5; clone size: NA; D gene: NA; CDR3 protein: CASGFRDNYNEQFF; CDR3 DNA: TGTGCTAGTGGTTTCCGGGACAACTACAATGAGCAGTTCTTC
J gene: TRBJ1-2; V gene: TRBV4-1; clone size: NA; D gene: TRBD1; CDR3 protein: CASSPVQGNYGYTF; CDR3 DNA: TGCGCCAGCAGCCCTGTACAGGGGAACTATGGCTACACCTTC
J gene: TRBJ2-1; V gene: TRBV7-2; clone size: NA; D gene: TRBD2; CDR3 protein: CASSLGFAGGTNEQFF; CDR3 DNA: TGTGCCAGCAGCTTAGGGTTTGCGGGAGGGACTAATGAGCAGTTCTTC
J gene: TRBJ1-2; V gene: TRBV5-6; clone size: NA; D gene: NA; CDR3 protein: CASSNRPNADGYTF; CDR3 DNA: TGTGCCAGCAGCAACCGACCCAACGCGGATGGCTACACCTTC
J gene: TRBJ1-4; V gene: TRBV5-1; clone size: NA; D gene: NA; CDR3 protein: CASRPTGRNEKLFF; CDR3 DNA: TGCGCCAGCAGGCCGACAGGTCGCAATGAAAAACTGTTTTTT
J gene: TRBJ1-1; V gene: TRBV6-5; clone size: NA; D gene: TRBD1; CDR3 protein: CASPFGTDEAFF; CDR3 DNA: TGTGCCAGCCCTTTCGGGACAGACGAAGCTTTCTTT
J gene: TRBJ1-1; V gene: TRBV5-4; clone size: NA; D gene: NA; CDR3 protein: CASSTTGTNTEAFF; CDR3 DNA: TGTGCCAGCAGCACTACAGGGACCAACACTGAAGCTTTCTTT
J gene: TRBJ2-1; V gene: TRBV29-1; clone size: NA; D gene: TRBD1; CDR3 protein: CSVEDRQGYEQFF; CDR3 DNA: TGCAGCGTTGAAGATCGACAGGGCTATGAGCAGTTCTTC
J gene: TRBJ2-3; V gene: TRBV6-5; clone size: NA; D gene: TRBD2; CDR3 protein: CASGASGGSTDTQYF; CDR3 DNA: TGTGCCTCCGGGGCTAGCGGGGGCAGCACAGATACGCAGTATTTT
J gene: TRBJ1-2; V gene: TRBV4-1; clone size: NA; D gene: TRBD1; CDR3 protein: CASSQGGGGLGYTF; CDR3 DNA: TGCGCCAGCAGCCAAGGAGGAGGGGGCCTTGGCTACACCTTC
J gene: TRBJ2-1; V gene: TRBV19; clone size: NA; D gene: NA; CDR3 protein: CASSIRGGSVDQFF; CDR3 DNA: TGTGCCAGTAGTATAAGGGGGGGTAGCGTAGACCAGTTCTTC
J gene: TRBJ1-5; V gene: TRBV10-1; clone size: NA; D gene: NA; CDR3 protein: CASQASSNQPQHF; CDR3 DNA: TGCGCCAGCCAGGCCTCTAGCAATCAGCCCCAGCATTTT
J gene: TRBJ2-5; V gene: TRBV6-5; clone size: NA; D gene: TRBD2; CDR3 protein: CAAGLAGETQYF; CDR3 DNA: TGTGCCGCGGGTCTAGCGGGGGAGACCCAGTACTTC
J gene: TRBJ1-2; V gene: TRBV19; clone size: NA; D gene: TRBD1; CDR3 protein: CASSDRGASPGGYTF; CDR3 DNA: TGTGCCAGTAGCGACAGGGGAGCCTCTCCAGGGGGCTACACCTTC
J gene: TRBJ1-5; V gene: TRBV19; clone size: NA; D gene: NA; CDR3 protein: CASTNRGYSNQPQHF; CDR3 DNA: TGTGCCAGTACCAATCGGGGGTATAGCAATCAGCCCCAGCATTTT
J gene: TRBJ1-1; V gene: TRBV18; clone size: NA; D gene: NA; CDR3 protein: CASSSTANTEAFF; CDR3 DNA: TGTGCCAGCTCATCGACAGCGAACACTGAAGCTTTCTTT
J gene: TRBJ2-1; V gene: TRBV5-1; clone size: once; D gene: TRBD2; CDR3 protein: CASSLERGSSYNEQFF; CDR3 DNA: TGCGCCAGCAGCTTGGAGCGGGGGAGCTCCTACAATGAGCAGTTCTTC
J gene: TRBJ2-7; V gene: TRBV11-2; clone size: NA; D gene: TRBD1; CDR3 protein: CASSLVPIQGAEQYF; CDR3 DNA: TGTGCCAGCAGCTTAGTGCCTATACAGGGGGCTGAGCAGTACTTC
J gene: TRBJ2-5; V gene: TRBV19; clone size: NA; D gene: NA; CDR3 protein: CASSIAGRHETQYF; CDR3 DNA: TGTGCCAGTAGTATAGCAGGGCGTCACGAGACCCAGTACTTC
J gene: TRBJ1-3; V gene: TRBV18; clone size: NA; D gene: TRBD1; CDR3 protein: CASSLMDRASGNTIYF; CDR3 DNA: TGTGCCAGCTCACTAATGGACAGGGCCTCTGGAAACACCATATATTTT
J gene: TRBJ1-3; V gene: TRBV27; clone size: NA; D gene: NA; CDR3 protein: CASSSLGREDTIYF; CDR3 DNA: TGTGCCAGCAGTTCCCTCGGTAGGGAGGACACCATATATTTT
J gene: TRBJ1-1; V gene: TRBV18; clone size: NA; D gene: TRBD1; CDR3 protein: CASSQTGLTGAKMNTEAFF; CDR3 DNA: TGTGCCAGCTCCCAAACCGGACTGACAGGGGCGAAGATGAACACTGAAGCTTTCTTT
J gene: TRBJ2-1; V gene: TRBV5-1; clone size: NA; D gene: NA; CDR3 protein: CASSIQGVVGNEQFF; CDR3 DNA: TGCGCCAGCAGCATACAGGGTGTAGTGGGCAATGAGCAGTTCTTC
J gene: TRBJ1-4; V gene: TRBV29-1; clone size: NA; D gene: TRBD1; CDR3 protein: CSAGDSGNEKLFF; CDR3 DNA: TGCAGCGCTGGGGACAGTGGAAATGAAAAACTGTTTTTT
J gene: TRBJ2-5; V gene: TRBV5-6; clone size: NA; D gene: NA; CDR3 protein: CASSLVGPQETQYF; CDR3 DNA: TGTGCCAGCAGCTTGGTGGGGCCCCAAGAGACCCAGTACTTC
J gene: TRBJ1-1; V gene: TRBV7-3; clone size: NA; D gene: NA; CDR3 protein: CASSSDSGNTEAFF; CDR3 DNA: TGTGCCAGCAGCTCGGACAGCGGGAACACTGAAGCTTTCTTT
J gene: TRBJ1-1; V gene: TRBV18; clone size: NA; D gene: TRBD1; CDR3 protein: CASSRLQPGQGAKYGTEAFF; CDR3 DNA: TGTGCCAGCTCCCGCCTTCAACCGGGACAGGGGGCAAAGTATGGCACTGAAGCTTTCTTT
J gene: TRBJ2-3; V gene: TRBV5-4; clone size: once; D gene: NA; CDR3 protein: CASSLGRGDTQYF; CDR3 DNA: TGTGCCAGCAGCTTGGGAAGGGGAGATACGCAGTATTTT
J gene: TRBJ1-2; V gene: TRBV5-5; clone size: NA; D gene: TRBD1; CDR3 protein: CASSLGTGTNYGYTF; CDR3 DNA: TGTGCCAGCAGCTTAGGGACAGGGACTAACTATGGCTACACCTTC
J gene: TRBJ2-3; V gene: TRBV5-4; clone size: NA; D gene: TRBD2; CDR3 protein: CASSWTSGRSDTQYF; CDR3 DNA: TGTGCCAGCAGCTGGACTAGCGGGAGATCAGATACGCAGTATTTT
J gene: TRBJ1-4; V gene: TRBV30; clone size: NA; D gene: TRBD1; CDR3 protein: CAWAPGQGHEKLFF; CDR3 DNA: TGTGCCTGGGCCCCGGGACAGGGGCATGAAAAACTGTTTTTT
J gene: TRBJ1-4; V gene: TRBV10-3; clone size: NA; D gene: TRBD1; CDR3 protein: CAISVGQGPNEKLFF; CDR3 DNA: TGTGCCATCAGTGTTGGACAGGGCCCTAATGAAAAACTGTTTTTT
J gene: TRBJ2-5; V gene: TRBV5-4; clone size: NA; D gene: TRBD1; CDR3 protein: CASTRGRGGGETQYF; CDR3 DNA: TGTGCCAGCACCAGGGGGCGGGGCGGCGGGGAGACCCAGTACTTC
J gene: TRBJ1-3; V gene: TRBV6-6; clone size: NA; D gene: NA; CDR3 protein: CASSYGGGRAGNTIYF; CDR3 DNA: TGTGCCAGCAGTTACGGGGGGGGACGGGCTGGAAACACCATATATTTT
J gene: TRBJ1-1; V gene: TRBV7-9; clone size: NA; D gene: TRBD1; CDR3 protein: CASGPTGSNTEAFF; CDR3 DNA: TGTGCCAGCGGGCCGACAGGGTCGAACACTGAAGCTTTCTTT
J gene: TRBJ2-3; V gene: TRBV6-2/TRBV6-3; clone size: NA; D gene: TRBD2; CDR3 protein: CASSLLAGGPGQYF; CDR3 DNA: TGTGCCAGCAGCCTTCTAGCGGGGGGGCCGGGGCAGTATTTT
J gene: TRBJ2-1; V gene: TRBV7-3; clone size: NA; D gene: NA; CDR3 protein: CASSLRVQTGSSGQFF; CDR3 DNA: TGTGCCAGCAGCCTTCGCGTACAGACGGGATCAAGCGGGCAGTTCTTC
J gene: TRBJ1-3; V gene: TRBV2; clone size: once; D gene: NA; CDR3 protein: CARTGRAGNTIYF; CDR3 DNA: TGTGCCAGAACAGGGAGAGCTGGAAACACCATATATTTT
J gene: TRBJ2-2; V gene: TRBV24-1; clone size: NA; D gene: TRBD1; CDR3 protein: CATGQGSPGELFF; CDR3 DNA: TGTGCCACCGGACAGGGAAGTCCCGGGGAGCTGTTTTTT
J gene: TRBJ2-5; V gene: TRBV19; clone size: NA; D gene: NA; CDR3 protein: CATTPEGRRWETQYF; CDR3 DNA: TGTGCCACCACCCCGGAGGGCCGCAGGTGGGAGACCCAGTACTTC
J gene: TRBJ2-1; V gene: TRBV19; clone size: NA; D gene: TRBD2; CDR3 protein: CASNTPGLAGIGEQFF; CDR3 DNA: TGTGCCAGTAATACCCCAGGACTAGCGGGGATAGGTGAGCAGTTCTTC
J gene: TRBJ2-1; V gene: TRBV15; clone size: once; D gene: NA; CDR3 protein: CATSRGAGVPYNEQFF; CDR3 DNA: TGTGCCACCAGCAGGGGGGCGGGAGTACCGTACAATGAGCAGTTCTTC
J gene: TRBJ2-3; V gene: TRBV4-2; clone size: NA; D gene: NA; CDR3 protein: CASSSRELAGSTTDTQYF; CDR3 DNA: TGTGCCAGCAGCTCCCGAGAATTGGCGGGCTCGACCACAGATACGCAGTATTTT
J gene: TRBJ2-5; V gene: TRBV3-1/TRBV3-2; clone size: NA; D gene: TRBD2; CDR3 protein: CASSHGLAGGRETQYF; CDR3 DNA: TGTGCCAGCAGCCATGGGCTAGCGGGAGGCCGGGAGACCCAGTACTTC
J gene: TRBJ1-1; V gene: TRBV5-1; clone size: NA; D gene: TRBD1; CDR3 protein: CASSPTTGGTEAFF; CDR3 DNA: TGCGCCAGCAGCCCCACCACAGGGGGCACTGAAGCTTTCTTT
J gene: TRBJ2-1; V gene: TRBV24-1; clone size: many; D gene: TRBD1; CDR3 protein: CATAGRDRDSNEQFF; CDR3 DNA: TGTGCCACCGCAGGCCGGGACAGGGATAGCAATGAGCAGTTCTTC
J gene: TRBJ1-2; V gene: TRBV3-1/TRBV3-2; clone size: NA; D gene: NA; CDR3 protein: CASSVRQGVGGYTF; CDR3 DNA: TGTGCCAGCAGCGTACGGCAGGGTGTCGGTGGCTACACCTTC
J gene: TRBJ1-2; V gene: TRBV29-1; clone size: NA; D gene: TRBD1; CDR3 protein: CSVERGQRSNYGYTF; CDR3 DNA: TGCAGCGTTGAAAGGGGACAGAGATCTAACTATGGCTACACCTTC
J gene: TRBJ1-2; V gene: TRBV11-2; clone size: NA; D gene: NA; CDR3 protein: CASSSRRQDRVKGYTF; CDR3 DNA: TGTGCCAGCAGCTCCCGGAGGCAGGATCGAGTTAAGGGCTACACCTTC